These T cell receptor beta chains were read from a single sample in a study of CD8+CD57+ T cells in acquired aplastic anemia. TCRdb fed the reads into MiXCR, producing one record per CDR3 protein. The sample comprises over 150,000 distinct CDR3 sequences, roughly 56% of which are singletons, and about 17% rests with the top ten. The source material was sorted CD4+, CD8+, or CD8+CD57+ T cells (not recorded which) from PBMCs. The source of these receptors is a human donor in good health, serving as a control. Each CDR3 is given with its conserved first and last residue. Fields, in order: clone size, J gene, V gene, D gene, CDR3 protein, CDR3 DNA. A D gene is named only where the DNA matches it firmly. Clone size is not always given. Where it is, it says once, few, many or a class for expanded clones.

abundance: once
j_gene: TRBJ1-2
v_gene: TRBV29-1
d_gene: TRBD1
CDR3aa: CSVGSDREKVGYTF
CDR3nt: TGCAGCGTCGGATCGGACAGGGAGAAGGTTGGCTACACCTTC

abundance: NA
j_gene: TRBJ1-5
v_gene: TRBV25-1
d_gene: NA
CDR3aa: CASSESRGTQPQHF
CDR3nt: TGTGCCAGCAGTGAATCCCGGGGGACCCAGCCCCAGCATTTT

abundance: many
j_gene: TRBJ2-1
v_gene: TRBV5-1
d_gene: TRBD1
CDR3aa: CASSPSPNRDRDHNEQFF
CDR3nt: TGCGCCAGCAGCCCCTCGCCTAACCGGGACAGGGACCACAATGAGCAGTTCTTC

abundance: once
j_gene: TRBJ2-7
v_gene: TRBV11-3
d_gene: NA
CDR3aa: CASSLRQRSYEQYF
CDR3nt: TGTGCCAGCAGCTTACGACAGAGATCCTACGAGCAGTACTTC

abundance: few
j_gene: TRBJ2-2
v_gene: TRBV12-3/TRBV12-4
d_gene: NA
CDR3aa: CASSFRGGARTGELFF
CDR3nt: TGTGCCAGCAGTTTTAGGGGGGGGGCCCGAACCGGGGAGCTGTTTTTT

abundance: once
j_gene: TRBJ1-1
v_gene: TRBV12-3/TRBV12-4
d_gene: NA
CDR3aa: CASSSRQPNTEASF
CDR3nt: TGTGCCAGCAGTTCCCGACAACCTAACACTGAAGCTTCCTTT

abundance: NA
j_gene: TRBJ2-7
v_gene: TRBV25-1
d_gene: NA
CDR3aa: CASSDGTLWQYF
CDR3nt: TGTGCCAGCAGTGACGGGACACTTTGGCAGTACTTC

abundance: few
j_gene: TRBJ2-5
v_gene: TRBV13
d_gene: TRBD1
CDR3aa: CASRKQGALETQYF
CDR3nt: TGTGCCAGCCGAAAACAGGGGGCGTTAGAGACCCAGTACTTC

abundance: NA
j_gene: TRBJ2-1
v_gene: TRBV15
d_gene: NA
CDR3aa: CATSPKEISHNEQFF
CDR3nt: TGTGCCACCAGCCCAAAAGAGATCTCCCACAATGAGCAGTTCTTC

abundance: NA
j_gene: TRBJ2-7
v_gene: TRBV5-4
d_gene: NA
CDR3aa: CASSTPGLSYEQYF
CDR3nt: TGTGCCAGCAGCACACCAGGGCTCTCCTACGAGCAGTACTTC

abundance: NA
j_gene: TRBJ2-5
v_gene: TRBV6-2/TRBV6-3
d_gene: TRBD1
CDR3aa: CASRNSGTGEQETQYF
CDR3nt: TGTGCCAGCCGCAACTCCGGGACAGGGGAACAGGAGACCCAGTACTTC

abundance: many
j_gene: TRBJ1-4
v_gene: TRBV14
d_gene: TRBD1
CDR3aa: CASSPAGGYEKLFF
CDR3nt: TGTGCCAGCAGCCCGGCAGGGGGGTATGAAAAACTGTTTTTT

abundance: NA
j_gene: TRBJ2-7
v_gene: TRBV5-1
d_gene: TRBD1
CDR3aa: CASSLARDRNGEQYF
CDR3nt: TGCGCCAGCAGCTTGGCCCGGGACAGGAATGGCGAGCAGTACTTC

abundance: many
j_gene: TRBJ2-5
v_gene: TRBV7-6
d_gene: NA
CDR3aa: CASSPRARETQYF
CDR3nt: TGTGCCAGCAGCCCCCGGGCACGGGAGACCCAGTACTTC

abundance: NA
j_gene: TRBJ2-3
v_gene: TRBV20-1
d_gene: NA
CDR3aa: CSARDGDGGTDTQYF
CDR3nt: TGCAGTGCTAGAGACGGGGACGGGGGCACAGATACGCAGTATTTT

abundance: many
j_gene: TRBJ1-4
v_gene: TRBV20-1
d_gene: NA
CDR3aa: CSARDPEVYEKLFF
CDR3nt: TGCAGTGCTAGGGACCCAGAGGTTTATGAAAAACTGTTTTTT

abundance: NA
j_gene: TRBJ2-5
v_gene: TRBV2
d_gene: TRBD2
CDR3aa: CASSEWTSEETQYF
CDR3nt: TGTGCCAGCAGTGAATGGACTAGCGAAGAGACCCAGTACTTC

abundance: NA
j_gene: TRBJ2-7
v_gene: TRBV7-9
d_gene: TRBD2
CDR3aa: CASSQGLAGSITNEQYF
CDR3nt: TGTGCCAGCAGCCAAGGACTAGCGGGTTCCATAACCAACGAGCAGTACTTC

abundance: NA
j_gene: TRBJ2-3
v_gene: TRBV4-2
d_gene: NA
CDR3aa: CASSQDFPLLDTQYF
CDR3nt: TGTGCCAGCAGCCAAGATTTCCCTTTGCTAGATACGCAGTATTTT

abundance: many
j_gene: TRBJ2-2
v_gene: TRBV19
d_gene: NA
CDR3aa: CAGGTRDTGELFF
CDR3nt: TGTGCCGGCGGGACTCGCGACACCGGGGAGCTGTTTTTT

abundance: NA
j_gene: TRBJ2-7
v_gene: TRBV7-2
d_gene: TRBD1
CDR3aa: CASTAGTGEGEQYF
CDR3nt: TGTGCCAGCACCGCCGGGACAGGGGAGGGAGAGCAGTACTTC

abundance: NA
j_gene: TRBJ1-6
v_gene: TRBV19
d_gene: NA
CDR3aa: CASSNLGLPNSPLHF
CDR3nt: TGTGCCAGTAGTAATCTCGGCTTACCAAATTCACCCCTCCACTTT

abundance: many
j_gene: TRBJ2-1
v_gene: TRBV6-5
d_gene: TRBD2
CDR3aa: CASSWTSSLSEQFF
CDR3nt: TGTGCCAGCAGTTGGACTAGCTCCCTCTCAGAGCAGTTCTTC

abundance: NA
j_gene: TRBJ2-1
v_gene: TRBV7-2
d_gene: TRBD1
CDR3aa: CASSRGQGEYNEQFF
CDR3nt: TGTGCCAGCAGCAGAGGACAGGGGGAATACAATGAGCAGTTCTTC

abundance: NA
j_gene: TRBJ1-2
v_gene: TRBV19
d_gene: NA
CDR3aa: CASSQAGKAYGYTF
CDR3nt: TGTGCCAGTAGCCAGGCCGGCAAAGCCTATGGCTACACCTTC

abundance: NA
j_gene: TRBJ2-5
v_gene: TRBV24-1
d_gene: NA
CDR3aa: CATSDATGANPPETQYF
CDR3nt: TGTGCCACCAGTGATGCTACCGGGGCCAACCCCCCAGAGACCCAGTACTTC

abundance: once
j_gene: TRBJ2-5
v_gene: TRBV2
d_gene: NA
CDR3aa: CASSPYTETQYF
CDR3nt: TGTGCCAGCAGCCCCTATACAGAGACCCAGTACTTC

abundance: many
j_gene: TRBJ2-2
v_gene: TRBV20-1
d_gene: NA
CDR3aa: CSARGPSNTGELFF
CDR3nt: TGCAGTGCTAGGGGGCCCTCGAACACCGGGGAGCTGTTTTTT

abundance: many
j_gene: TRBJ1-1
v_gene: TRBV20-1
d_gene: NA
CDR3aa: CSAKKGQNTEAFF
CDR3nt: TGCAGTGCTAAAAAAGGGCAGAACACTGAAGCTTTCTTT

abundance: NA
j_gene: TRBJ1-6
v_gene: TRBV10-1
d_gene: NA
CDR3aa: CASSVGGLSYNSPLHF
CDR3nt: TGCGCCAGCAGTGTTGGGGGACTCTCCTATAATTCACCCCTCCACTTT

abundance: many
j_gene: TRBJ1-1
v_gene: TRBV7-2
d_gene: TRBD1
CDR3aa: CASSPGQGVITEAFF
CDR3nt: TGTGCCAGCAGTCCAGGACAGGGAGTAATCACTGAAGCTTTCTTT

abundance: NA
j_gene: TRBJ2-5
v_gene: TRBV2
d_gene: NA
CDR3aa: CASRPGSEETQYF
CDR3nt: TGTGCCAGCAGACCAGGTAGCGAAGAGACCCAGTACTTC

abundance: NA
j_gene: TRBJ1-1
v_gene: TRBV28
d_gene: NA
CDR3aa: CASSPGIKGSGAFF
CDR3nt: TGTGCCAGCAGTCCCGGTATCAAGGGTTCTGGAGCTTTCTTT

abundance: many
j_gene: TRBJ1-4
v_gene: TRBV10-3
d_gene: NA
CDR3aa: CAISVGGAANEKLFF
CDR3nt: TGTGCCATCAGTGTGGGGGGGGCCGCTAATGAAAAACTGTTTTTT

abundance: NA
j_gene: TRBJ2-5
v_gene: TRBV7-9
d_gene: TRBD1
CDR3aa: CASSAGTGDQETQYF
CDR3nt: TGTGCCAGCAGCGCCGGGACAGGCGATCAAGAGACCCAGTACTTC

abundance: NA
j_gene: TRBJ1-2
v_gene: TRBV7-9
d_gene: NA
CDR3aa: CASSLAGGAEGYTF
CDR3nt: TGTGCCAGCAGCTTAGCGGGAGGTGCTGAGGGCTACACCTTC

abundance: NA
j_gene: TRBJ2-2
v_gene: TRBV7-9
d_gene: NA
CDR3aa: CASSLKGGSNTGELFF
CDR3nt: TGTGCCAGCAGCCTAAAGGGGGGGTCGAACACCGGGGAGCTGTTTTTT

abundance: NA
j_gene: TRBJ2-7
v_gene: TRBV7-3
d_gene: NA
CDR3aa: CASSVDGGGGEQYF
CDR3nt: TGTGCCAGCAGCGTAGACGGAGGGGGAGGCGAGCAGTACTTC

abundance: NA
j_gene: TRBJ2-7
v_gene: TRBV10-3
d_gene: TRBD1
CDR3aa: CAISERDRDYEQYF
CDR3nt: TGTGCCATCAGTGAGCGGGACAGGGACTACGAGCAGTACTTC

abundance: NA
j_gene: TRBJ1-6
v_gene: TRBV25-1
d_gene: NA
CDR3aa: CASSEPSGRGSPLHF
CDR3nt: TGTGCCAGCAGTGAACCCTCGGGTCGGGGTTCACCCCTCCACTTT

abundance: NA
j_gene: TRBJ2-7
v_gene: TRBV7-2
d_gene: TRBD1
CDR3aa: CASIWGQGSSYEQYF
CDR3nt: TGTGCCAGCATCTGGGGACAGGGGAGCTCCTACGAGCAGTACTTC

abundance: NA
j_gene: TRBJ1-4
v_gene: TRBV6-2/TRBV6-3
d_gene: NA
CDR3aa: CASSHTQGRANEKLFF
CDR3nt: TGTGCCAGCAGTCACACCCAGGGGAGAGCTAATGAAAAACTGTTTTTT

abundance: NA
j_gene: TRBJ1-1
v_gene: TRBV2
d_gene: TRBD1
CDR3aa: CASSLGAGGKNEAFF
CDR3nt: TGTGCCAGCAGCTTAGGGGCAGGGGGTAAAAATGAAGCTTTCTTT

abundance: NA
j_gene: TRBJ2-5
v_gene: TRBV29-1
d_gene: NA
CDR3aa: CSVELGSSPDRETQYF
CDR3nt: TGCAGCGTTGAATTGGGGTCTAGCCCAGATCGGGAGACCCAGTACTTC

abundance: once
j_gene: TRBJ1-1
v_gene: TRBV19
d_gene: NA
CDR3aa: CASSIALHRVAAMNTEAFF
CDR3nt: TGTGCCAGTAGTATAGCCCTTCACAGGGTGGCTGCCATGAACACTGAAGCTTTCTTT

abundance: many
j_gene: TRBJ1-2
v_gene: TRBV5-1
d_gene: NA
CDR3aa: CASSLDRYYGYTF
CDR3nt: TGCGCCAGCAGCTTGGACCGCTACTATGGCTACACCTTC

abundance: NA
j_gene: TRBJ2-3
v_gene: TRBV6-1
d_gene: TRBD1
CDR3aa: CASSDSTGADTQYF
CDR3nt: TGTGCCAGCAGTGACTCCACAGGGGCAGATACGCAGTATTTT

abundance: many
j_gene: TRBJ1-1
v_gene: TRBV5-1
d_gene: NA
CDR3aa: CASLPSQSPNTEAFF
CDR3nt: TGCGCCAGCCTCCCCTCACAGTCCCCGAACACTGAAGCTTTCTTT

abundance: NA
j_gene: TRBJ2-5
v_gene: TRBV12-3/TRBV12-4
d_gene: TRBD1
CDR3aa: CASSSGQAEETQYF
CDR3nt: TGTGCCAGCAGTTCCGGACAGGCCGAAGAGACCCAGTACTTC

abundance: NA
j_gene: TRBJ1-4
v_gene: TRBV5-1
d_gene: TRBD1
CDR3aa: CASATGEGNEKLFF
CDR3nt: TGCGCCAGCGCAACAGGGGAGGGTAATGAAAAACTGTTTTTT

abundance: NA
j_gene: TRBJ1-1
v_gene: TRBV5-1
d_gene: NA
CDR3aa: CASSYTAGNTEAFF
CDR3nt: TGCGCCAGCAGCTACACGGCGGGGAACACTGAAGCTTTCTTT

abundance: many
j_gene: TRBJ1-1
v_gene: TRBV12-3/TRBV12-4
d_gene: TRBD1
CDR3aa: CASSPRQGIHTEAFF
CDR3nt: TGTGCCAGCAGTCCAAGACAGGGGATCCACACTGAAGCTTTCTTT

abundance: few
j_gene: TRBJ1-6
v_gene: TRBV7-2
d_gene: NA
CDR3aa: CASTTTGWSPLHF
CDR3nt: TGTGCCAGCACCACGACGGGTTGGTCACCCCTCCACTTT

abundance: NA
j_gene: TRBJ2-7
v_gene: TRBV10-2
d_gene: TRBD2
CDR3aa: CAIGGARGDEQYF
CDR3nt: TGCGCCATCGGGGGGGCGCGGGGCGACGAGCAGTACTTC

abundance: many
j_gene: TRBJ2-3
v_gene: TRBV6-6
d_gene: NA
CDR3aa: CATQSRKGISRTDTQYF
CDR3nt: TGTGCCACCCAGTCTCGCAAGGGGATTTCACGCACAGATACGCAGTATTTT

abundance: many
j_gene: TRBJ2-5
v_gene: TRBV18
d_gene: NA
CDR3aa: CASSPDSQETQYF
CDR3nt: TGTGCCAGCTCACCGGACAGCCAAGAGACCCAGTACTTC

abundance: NA
j_gene: TRBJ1-6
v_gene: TRBV12-5
d_gene: NA
CDR3aa: CASSSETHNSPLHF
CDR3nt: TGTGCCAGCAGTTCCGAGACACATAATTCACCCCTCCACTTT